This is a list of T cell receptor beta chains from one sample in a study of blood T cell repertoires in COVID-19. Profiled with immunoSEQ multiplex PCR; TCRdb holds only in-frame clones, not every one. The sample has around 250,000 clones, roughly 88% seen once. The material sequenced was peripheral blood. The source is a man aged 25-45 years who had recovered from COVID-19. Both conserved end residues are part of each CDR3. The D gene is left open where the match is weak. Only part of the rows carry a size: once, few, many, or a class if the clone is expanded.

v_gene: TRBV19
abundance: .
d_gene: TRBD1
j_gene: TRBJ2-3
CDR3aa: CASSWTGASLDTDTQYF
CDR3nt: TGTGCCAGTAGCTGGACAGGGGCGTCCCTAGACACAGATACGCAGTATTTT

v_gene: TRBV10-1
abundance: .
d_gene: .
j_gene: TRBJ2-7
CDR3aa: CASSEVSGGTYEQYF
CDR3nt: TGCGCCAGCAGTGAAGTATCCGGGGGGACATACGAGCAGTACTTC

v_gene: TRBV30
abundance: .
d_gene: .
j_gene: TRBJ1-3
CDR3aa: CAWSSPNTIYF
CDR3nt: TGTGCCTGGAGTTCTCCAAACACCATATATTTT

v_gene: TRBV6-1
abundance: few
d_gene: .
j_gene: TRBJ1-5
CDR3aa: CASGRSSNQPQHF
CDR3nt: TGTGCCAGCGGGCGTTCTAGCAATCAGCCCCAGCATTTT

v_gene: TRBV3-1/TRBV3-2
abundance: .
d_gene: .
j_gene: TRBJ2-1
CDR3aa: CASSQSPLTISYNEQFF
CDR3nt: TGTGCCAGCAGCCAAAGCCCCCTCACTATATCCTACAATGAGCAGTTCTTC

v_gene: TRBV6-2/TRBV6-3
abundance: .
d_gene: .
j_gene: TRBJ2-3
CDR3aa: CASSYRGSALPDTQYF
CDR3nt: TGTGCCAGCAGTTACCGTGGCTCCGCCTTGCCAGATACGCAGTATTTT

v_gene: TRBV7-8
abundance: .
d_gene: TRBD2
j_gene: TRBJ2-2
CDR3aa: CASSKPGLAGGDAGELFF
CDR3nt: TGTGCCAGCAGCAAACCGGGACTAGCGGGAGGAGACGCCGGGGAGCTGTTTTTT

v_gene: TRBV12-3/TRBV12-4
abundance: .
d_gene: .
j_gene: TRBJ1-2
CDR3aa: CASGRGPIYGYTF
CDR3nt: TGTGCCAGCGGGAGGGGACCGATCTATGGCTACACCTTC

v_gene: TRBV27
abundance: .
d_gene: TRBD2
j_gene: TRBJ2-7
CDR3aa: CASSLWASGGVYEQYF
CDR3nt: TGTGCCAGCAGTTTATGGGCTAGCGGGGGGGTCTACGAGCAGTACTTC

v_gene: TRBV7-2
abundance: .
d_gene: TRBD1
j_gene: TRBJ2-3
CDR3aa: CASSSPTGRTDTQYF
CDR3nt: TGTGCCAGCAGTTCACCGACAGGGCGAACGGATACGCAGTATTTT

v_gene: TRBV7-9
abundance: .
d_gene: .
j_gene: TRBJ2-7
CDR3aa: CASSFVASDYEQYF
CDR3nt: TGTGCCAGCAGCTTCGTTGCTAGCGACTACGAGCAGTACTTC

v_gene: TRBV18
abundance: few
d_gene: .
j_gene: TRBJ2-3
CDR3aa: CASAQGRDTDTQYF
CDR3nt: TGTGCCAGCGCCCAGGGGCGAGACACAGATACGCAGTATTTT

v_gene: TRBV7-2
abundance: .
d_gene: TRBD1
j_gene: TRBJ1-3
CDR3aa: CASSLRQGGNTIYF
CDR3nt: TGTGCCAGCAGCTTAAGACAGGGTGGAAACACCATATATTTT

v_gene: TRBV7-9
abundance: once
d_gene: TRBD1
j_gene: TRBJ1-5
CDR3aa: CASSLGGTGERHQPQHF
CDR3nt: TGTGCCAGCAGCTTGGGGGGAACAGGGGAAAGGCATCAGCCCCAGCATTTT

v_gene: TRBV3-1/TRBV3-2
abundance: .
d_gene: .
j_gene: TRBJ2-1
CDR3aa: CASRRQRSSYNEQFF
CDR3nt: TGTGCCAGCAGGCGACAGAGGAGCTCCTACAATGAGCAGTTCTTC

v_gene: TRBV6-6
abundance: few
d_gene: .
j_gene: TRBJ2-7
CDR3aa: CASSYQQLSSYEQYF
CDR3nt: TGTGCCAGCAGTTACCAACAGCTTAGCTCCTACGAGCAGTACTTC

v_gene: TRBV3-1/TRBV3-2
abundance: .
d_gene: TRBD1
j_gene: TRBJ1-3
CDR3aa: CASSLDRGDRNTIYF
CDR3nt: TGTGCCAGCAGCCTTGACAGGGGGGATAGAAACACCATATATTTT

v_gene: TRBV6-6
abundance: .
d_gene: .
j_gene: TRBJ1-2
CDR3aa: CASHRPGERIYGYTF
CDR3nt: TGTGCCAGCCATCGCCCGGGGGAGCGAATCTATGGCTACACCTTC

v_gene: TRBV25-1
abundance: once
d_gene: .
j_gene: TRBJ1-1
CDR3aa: CASRRGLEAFF
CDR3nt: TGTGCCAGCAGGAGAGGCCTTGAAGCTTTCTTT

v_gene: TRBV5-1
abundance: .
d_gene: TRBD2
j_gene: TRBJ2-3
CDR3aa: CASSLAGADTQYF
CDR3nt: TGCGCCAGCAGCCTAGCGGGGGCAGATACGCAGTATTTT

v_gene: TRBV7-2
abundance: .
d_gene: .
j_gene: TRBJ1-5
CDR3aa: CASSFQGSLNQPQHF
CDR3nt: TGTGCCAGCAGCTTCCAGGGCAGCCTTAATCAGCCCCAGCATTTT

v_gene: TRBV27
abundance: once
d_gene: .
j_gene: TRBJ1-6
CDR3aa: CASSSILWGVEHSPLHF
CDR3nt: TGTGCCAGCAGTTCCATCCTCTGGGGGGTGGAACATTCACCCCTCCACTTT

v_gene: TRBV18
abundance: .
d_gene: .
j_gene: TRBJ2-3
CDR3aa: CASSPPFRAVSTDTQYF
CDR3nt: TGTGCCAGCTCACCCCCTTTCAGGGCCGTCTCCACAGATACGCAGTATTTT

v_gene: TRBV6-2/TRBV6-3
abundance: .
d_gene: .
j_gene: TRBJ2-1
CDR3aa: CASSYLDPNEQFF
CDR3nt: TGTGCCAGCAGTTACTTAGATCCAAATGAGCAGTTCTTC

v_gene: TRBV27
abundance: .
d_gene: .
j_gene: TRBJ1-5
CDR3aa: CASSSRGRSNQPQHF
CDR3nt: TGTGCCAGCAGTTCGCGAGGCCGTAGCAATCAGCCCCAGCATTTT

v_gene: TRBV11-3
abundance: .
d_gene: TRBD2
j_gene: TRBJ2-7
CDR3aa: CASSPAGGAYEQYF
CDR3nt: TGTGCCAGCAGCCCAGCGGGGGGAGCCTACGAGCAGTACTTC

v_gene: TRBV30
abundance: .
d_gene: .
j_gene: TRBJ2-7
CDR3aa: CAWSPTPGRYEQYF
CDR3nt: TGTGCCTGGAGTCCCACCCCAGGGAGGTACGAGCAGTACTTC

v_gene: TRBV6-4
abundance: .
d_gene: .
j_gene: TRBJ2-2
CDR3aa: CASSLSSQGTGELFF
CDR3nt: TGTGCCAGCAGCCTATCATCACAGGGCACCGGGGAGCTGTTTTTT

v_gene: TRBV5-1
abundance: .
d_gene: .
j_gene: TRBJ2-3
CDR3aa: CASSAGQTITDTQYF
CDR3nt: TGCGCCAGCAGCGCAGGACAGACAATCACAGATACGCAGTATTTT

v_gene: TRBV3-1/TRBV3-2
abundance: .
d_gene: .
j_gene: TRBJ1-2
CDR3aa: CASSQDPPDSVYGYTF
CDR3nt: TGTGCCAGCAGCCAAGATCCTCCGGACAGCGTCTATGGCTACACCTTC

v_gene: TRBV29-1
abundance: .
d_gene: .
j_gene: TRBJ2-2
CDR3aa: CSVVPGDTGELFF
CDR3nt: TGCAGCGTTGTGCCCGGGGACACCGGGGAGCTGTTTTTT

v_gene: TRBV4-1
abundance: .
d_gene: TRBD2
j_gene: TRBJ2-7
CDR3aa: CASSPQERGYFYEQYF
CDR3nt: TGCGCCAGCAGCCCGCAGGAGCGGGGGTATTTCTACGAGCAGTACTTC

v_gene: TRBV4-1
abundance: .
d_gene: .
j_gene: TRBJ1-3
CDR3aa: CASSQGPGGTTGNTIYF
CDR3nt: TGCGCCAGCAGCCAAGGTCCGGGTGGTACAACAGGAAACACCATATATTTT

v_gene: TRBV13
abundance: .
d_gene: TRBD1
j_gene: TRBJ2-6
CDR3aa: CASSRGQGINVLTF
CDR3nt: TGTGCCAGCAGCAGAGGACAGGGGATCAACGTCCTGACTTTC

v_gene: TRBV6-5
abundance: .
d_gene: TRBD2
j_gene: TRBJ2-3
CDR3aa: CASSSLAGGTDTQYF
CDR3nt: TGTGCCAGCAGTTCCCTAGCGGGGGGCACAGATACGCAGTATTTT

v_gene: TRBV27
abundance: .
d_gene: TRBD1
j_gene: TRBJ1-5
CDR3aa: CASSLGTDNQPQHF
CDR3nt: TGTGCCAGCAGTTTGGGGACAGACAATCAGCCCCAGCATTTT

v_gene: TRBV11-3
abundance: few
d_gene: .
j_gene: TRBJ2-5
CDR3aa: CASSLEGAETQYF
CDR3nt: TGTGCCAGCAGCTTGGAGGGTGCCGAGACCCAGTACTTC

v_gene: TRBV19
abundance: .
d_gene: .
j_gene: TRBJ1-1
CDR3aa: CASSIPRGITEAFF
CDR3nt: TGTGCCAGTAGTATCCCAAGGGGGATAACTGAAGCTTTCTTT

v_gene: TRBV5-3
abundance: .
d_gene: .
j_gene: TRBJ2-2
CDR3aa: CARSLVEQAPNTGELFF
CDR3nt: TGTGCCAGAAGCTTGGTAGAACAGGCCCCTAACACCGGGGAGCTGTTTTTT

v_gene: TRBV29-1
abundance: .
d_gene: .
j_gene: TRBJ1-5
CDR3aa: CSVVSAVGQPQHF
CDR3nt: TGCAGCGTTGTTTCCGCCGTGGGCCAGCCCCAGCATTTT

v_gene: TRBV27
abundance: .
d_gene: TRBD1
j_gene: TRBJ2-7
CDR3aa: CASSLASTTGLYEQYF
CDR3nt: TGTGCCAGCAGTTTAGCTTCGACGACAGGGCTGTACGAGCAGTACTTC

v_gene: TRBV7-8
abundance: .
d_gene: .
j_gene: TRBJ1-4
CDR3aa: CASSLYTPTVGEKLFF
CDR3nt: TGTGCCAGCAGCTTATATACACCCACAGTGGGTGAAAAACTGTTTTTT

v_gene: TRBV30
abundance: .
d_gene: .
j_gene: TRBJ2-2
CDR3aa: CAWTPRGPGELFF
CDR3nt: TGTGCCTGGACACCACGGGGTCCCGGGGAGCTGTTTTTT

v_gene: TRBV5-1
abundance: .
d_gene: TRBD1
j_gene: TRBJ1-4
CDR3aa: CASSLGTGTVIEKLFF
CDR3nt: TGCGCCAGCAGCTTGGGGACCGGGACAGTTATTGAAAAACTGTTTTTT

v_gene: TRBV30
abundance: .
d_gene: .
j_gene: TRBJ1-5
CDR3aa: CAWREWSSNQPQHF
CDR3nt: TGTGCCTGGAGGGAGTGGAGCTCCAATCAGCCCCAGCATTTT

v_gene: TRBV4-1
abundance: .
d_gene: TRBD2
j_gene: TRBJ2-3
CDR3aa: CASSQKLTGGPDTQYF
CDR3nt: TGCGCCAGCAGCCAAAAGTTGACGGGGGGGCCAGATACGCAGTATTTT

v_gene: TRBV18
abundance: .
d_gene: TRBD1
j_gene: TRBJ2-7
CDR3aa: CASWGQGWNEQYF
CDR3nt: TGTGCCAGCTGGGGACAGGGGTGGAACGAGCAGTACTTC

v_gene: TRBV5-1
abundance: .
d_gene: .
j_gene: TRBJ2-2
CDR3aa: CASLEGPNTGELFF
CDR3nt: TGCGCCAGCCTGGAGGGCCCGAACACCGGGGAGCTGTTTTTT

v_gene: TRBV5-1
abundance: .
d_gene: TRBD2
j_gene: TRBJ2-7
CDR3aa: CASSPGLAGGLNSYEQYF
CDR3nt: TGCGCCAGCAGCCCCGGACTAGCGGGGGGTCTCAATTCCTACGAGCAGTACTTC

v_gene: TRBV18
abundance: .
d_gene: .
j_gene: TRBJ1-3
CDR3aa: CASSPIDYSSGNTIYF
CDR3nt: TGTGCCAGCTCACCTATTGATTATAGCTCTGGAAACACCATATATTTT

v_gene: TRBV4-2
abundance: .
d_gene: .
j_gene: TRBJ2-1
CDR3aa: CASSREPVSSYNEQFF
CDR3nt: TGTGCCAGCAGCCGCGAGCCGGTAAGCTCCTACAATGAGCAGTTCTTC

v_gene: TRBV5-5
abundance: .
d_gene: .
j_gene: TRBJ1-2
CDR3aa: CASSLGQGGFGYTF
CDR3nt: TGTGCCAGCAGCTTGGGGCAGGGCGGTTTTGGCTACACCTTC